The 26 T cell receptor beta chains listed next were all sequenced from one sample in a study of blood T cells in healthy people across ages. The authors ran a second PCR of 7 to 11 cycles using a sample-barcoded 5' primer and a J-beta primer mix. MiXCR, run by TCRdb on the 5' RACE reads, gives a single entry per CDR3 protein. The sample has over a million distinct CDR3 sequences; 20% to 25% are singletons. This same sample was also part of a study on T cells of mothers and their children.

The specimen was blood. The origin of the receptors is a girl aged 2 to 9 in good health.

The rearrangement links TRBV5-1 to TRBJ1-1, with D maybe TRBD1 (5 bases). CDR1 SGHRS and CDR2 YFSETQ come from the germline V gene. This CDR3 spans 14 amino acids. The germline V and J ends were trimmed by 4 bases and 4 bases, with 14 bases remaining between them. CDR3 region: CASSPGWGLTEAFF. CDR3 bases: TGCGCCAGCAGCCCTGGGTGGGGCCTCACTGAAGCTTTCTTT. Complete variable domain (other parts from reference TRBV5-1 and TRBJ1-1): KAGVTQTPRYLIKTRGQQVTLSCSPISGHRSVSWYQQTPGQGLQFLFEYFSETQRNKGNFPGRFSGRQFSNSRSEMNVSTLELGDSALYLCASSPGWGLTEAFFGQGTRLTVV.

The chain carries TRBV12-3 or TRBV12-4 and TRBJ2-5; possibly TRBD1 or TRBD2 for D (5 bases each). This CDR3 comprises 13 residues. Trimming pared 5 bases from V and 9 bases from J, leaving 16 bases between. CDR3 region: CASSTGTSQAQYF. CDR3 coding DNA: TGTGCCAGCAGTACTGGGACCTCGCAGGCCCAGTACTTC.

In its sample, this clonotype was seen once. The CDR3 is CATSRDSQPRNEQFF. Here the CDR3 DNA reads TGTGCCACCAGCAGAGATTCCCAACCAAGGAATGAGCAGTTCTTC. This chain links TRBV15 with TRBJ2-1; the D is unclear. V was pared by 0 bases and J by 7 bases, with 13 bases between. CDR3 length equals 15 residues. From germline, CDR1 is LNHNV and CDR2 YYDKDF (reference sequence).

This clonotype has just a few counts. The rearrangement links TRBV14 to TRBJ1-2; D might be TRBD1 (5 bases). V was cut by 4 bases and J by 5 bases, with 11 bases left in between. Germline V gene lookup returns CDR1 SGHDN and CDR2 FVKESK. This CDR3 is 13 amino acids long. CDR3 DNA sequence: TGTGCCAGCAGCCTTTGGGGGTCTTATGGCTACACCTTC. Its translation is CASSLWGSYGYTF. Supplemented by reference TRBV14 and TRBJ1-2, the full variable domain reads EAGVTQFPSHSVIEKGQTVTLRCDPISGHDNLYWYRRVMGKEIKFLLHFVKESKQDESGMPNNRFLAERTGGTYSTLKVQPAELEDSGVYFCASSLWGSYGYTFGSGTRLTVV.

Only a few counts were recorded for this clonotype. The J gene is TRBJ2-5, the V gene TRBV4-1; tentative D call: TRBD2 (6 bases). The CDR3 loop spans 13 amino acids. Between the trimmed V and J ends, which lost 3 bases and 5 bases, there was a span of 10 bases. Germline V gene data show CDR1 as MGHRA and CDR2 as YSYEKL. DNA for the CDR3: TGCGCCAGCAGCCAGGGAGGTCTGGAGACCCAGTACTTC. Its protein product is CASSQGGLETQYF.

The chain is built from TRBV27 and TRBJ1-2; D perhaps matches TRBD1 (5 bases). The CDR3 is 12 residues long. Germline V gene sequence: CDR1 MNHEY, CDR2 SMNVEV (reference sequence). V was cut by 4 bases and J by 8 bases, with 11 bases left in between. The CDR3 loop reads CASSSHGGGYTF. Here the CDR3 DNA reads TGTGCCAGCAGTTCGCATGGGGGGGGCTACACCTTC.

This chain connects TRBV20-1 to TRBJ1-2, with no clear D. The CDR3 is 11 residues long. Germline V gene sequence: CDR1 DFQATT, CDR2 SNEGSKA (reference sequence). The CDR3 loop is CSARGSYGYTF. The CDR3 bases are TGCAGCGCCCGTGGGTCTTATGGCTACACCTTC.

This clonotype appeared a few times. The chain links TRBV9 to TRBJ1-6, with D hard to call. The V gene's germline CDR1 is SGDLS and CDR2 YYNGEE. The CDR3 runs to 13 residues. V lost 0 bases to trimming and J lost 10 bases, with 8 bases between them. The CDR3 loop is CASSVVENSPLHF. The CDR3 DNA is TGTGCCAGCAGCGTAGTCGAAAACTCACCCCTCCACTTT.

This sequence joins TRBV28 and TRBJ1-2, with 9 bases fitting TRBD1. This CDR3 has 14 residues. The germline CDR1 and CDR2 sequences are MDHEN and SYDVKM. The trim removed 4 bases at V and 8 bases at J, leaving 8 bases unmatched. CDR3 nucleotides: TGTGCCAGCAGTTCAACGTCGACAGGGGGAGGCTACACCTTC. This sequence encodes CASSSTSTGGGYTF.

The chain has TRBV3-1 and TRBJ2-7; a weak D match, TRBD2 (7 bases). The V end lost 10 bases, the J end lost 2 bases, and 21 bases lay between the germline ends. The CDR3 has 15 amino acids. Germline CDR1 LGHDT, CDR2 YNNKEL (reference sequence). In DNA form, the CDR3 reads TGTGCCAACCCTGGGAGGGGGGCTCAGCCCTACGAGCAGTACTTC. This encodes CANPGRGAQPYEQYF.

This clonotype was detected only a few times. The chain employs TRBV4-1 and TRBJ2-1, with a possible D match to TRBD2 (6 bases). Germline V gene data show CDR1 as MGHRA and CDR2 as YSYEKL. Trimming pared 3 bases from V and 7 bases from J, leaving 16 bases between. CDR3 length: 15 residues. DNA of the CDR3: TGCGCCAGCAGCCAGGGGACTCTAGCATTAAATGAGCAGTTCTTC. It yields the protein CASSQGTLALNEQFF.

This clonotype turned up a few times. The chain couples TRBV5-1 to TRBJ2-6; D is undetermined. There are 15 residues in the CDR3. V was trimmed by 5 bases and J by 0 bases, leaving 9 bases between them. CDR1 is SGHRS, CDR2 YFSETQ, per germline. The CDR3 sequence is CASRQPSSGANVLTF. CDR3 DNA: TGCGCCAGCAGGCAGCCAAGCTCTGGGGCCAACGTCCTGACTTTC.

The gene calls are TRBV7-9 and TRBJ2-7; unclear D gene. V lost 3 bases, J lost 0 bases, and 12 bases lay in between. This CDR3 has 15 residues. From germline, CDR1 is SEHNR and CDR2 FQNEAQ (reference sequence). This chain's CDR3 is CASSFVRDDSYEQYF. CDR3 nucleotides: TGTGCCAGCAGCTTTGTTAGGGATGACTCCTACGAGCAGTACTTC.

This clonotype was picked up many times. This chain connects TRBV11-3 to TRBJ1-1; 7 bases are a match to TRBD1. CDR3 length: 14 residues. In germline, CDR1 is SGHNT, CDR2 YENEEA. V was clipped by 5 bases and J by 7 bases; unmatched bases: 10. CDR3: CASSLGTDLGEAFF. The CDR3 DNA follows: TGTGCCAGCAGCCTAGGGACAGATCTGGGTGAAGCTTTCTTT.

V usage is TRBV6-6 and J usage is TRBJ1-5, with D possibly TRBD1 on 5 matching bases. The CDR3 runs to 14 residues. The V end was cut by 4 bases, the J end by 1 base, with 8 bases between. Germline V gene lookup returns CDR1 MNHNY and CDR2 SVGAGI (reference sequence). The CDR3 coding sequence is TGTGCCAGCAGTTGGGGGGACAGCAATCAGCCCCAGCATTTT. Its translation: CASSWGDSNQPQHF.

This clonotype was detected only a few times. The chain carries TRBV7-9 and TRBJ2-6; TRBD1 might be the D (5 bases). This CDR3 region has 17 residues. The ends were cut back, 4 bases at V and 3 bases at J, with 16 bases in the middle. Looked up from germline, CDR1 is SEHNR and CDR2 is FQNEAQ (reference sequence). CDR3 loop: CASSSPLDRSGANVLTF. The CDR3 DNA reads TGTGCCAGCAGCTCCCCGCTTGACAGAAGTGGGGCCAACGTCCTGACTTTC.

The J gene is TRBJ2-6, the V gene TRBV28; 9 bases agree with TRBD1. Germline V gene sequence: CDR1 MDHEN, CDR2 SYDVKM. This CDR3 contains 19 residues. Trimming removed 5 bases from V and 0 bases from J; junction bases left unmatched: 11. The DNA of the CDR3 is TGTGCCAGCAGTAGACCCGGGACAGGGCCTTTCTCTGGGGCCAACGTCCTGACTTTC. This translates into CASSRPGTGPFSGANVLTF. The entire variable domain, with the rest obtained from reference TRBV28 and TRBJ2-6, is as follows: DVKVTQSSRYLVKRTGEKVFLECVQDMDHENMFWYRQDPGLGLRLIYFSYDVKMKEKGDIPEGYSVSREKKERFSLILESASTNQTSMYLCASSRPGTGPFSGANVLTFGAGSRLTVL.

Only a few counts were recorded for this clonotype. The chain links TRBV6-2 or TRBV6-3 to TRBJ2-5; possibly TRBD2 for D (6 bases). This CDR3 spans 16 amino acids. Germline CDR1 and CDR2: MNHEY and SVGEGT. Deletions cut 5 bases from V and 5 bases from J, with 21 bases between. The CDR3 DNA reads as TGTGCCAGCAGTCCGTGCTGTCCTGCGGGACGGGAGACCCAGTACTTC. It is translated as CASSPCCPAGRETQYF.

This clonotype has a handful of counts. The rearrangement uses TRBV6-1 and TRBJ2-5; unclear D gene. This CDR3 has 18 residues. Trimming removed 0 bases at V and 5 bases at J, with 22 bases between. Germline CDR1 and CDR2: MNHNS and SASEGT. In nucleotides, the CDR3 is TGTGCCAGCAGTGAAGCCGCACAATGGACGTACTTGGGGGAGACCCAGTACTTC. Translating it yields CASSEAAQWTYLGETQYF.

A few counts support this clonotype. The chain joins TRBV28 to TRBJ2-7; 10 nucleotides align to TRBD2. Germline V lookup: CDR1 MDHEN, CDR2 SYDVKM. Unmatched junction bases numbered 3, after V lost 3 bases and J lost 7 bases. The CDR3 is made up of 13 amino acids. The CDR3 region has the DNA TGTGCCAGCAGTTTCCTAGCGGGAGTAGAGCAGTACTTC. It is translated as CASSFLAGVEQYF.

The chain combines TRBV7-9 with TRBJ2-1; possible D gene TRBD1, 6 bases. Germline V gene data show CDR1 as SEHNR and CDR2 as FQNEAQ (reference sequence). The CDR3 is 16 amino acids. Trimming cost V 6 bases and J 0 bases, with 15 bases left between them. The CDR3 loop is CASRRPGVRSYNEQFF. The CDR3 DNA sequence: TGTGCCAGCAGAAGACCAGGGGTTCGCTCCTACAATGAGCAGTTCTTC.

As concerns this clonotype: Its ends do not fully match the called genes, so a read error is possible. The chain combines TRBV20-1 with TRBJ2-3; a possible D gene is TRBD2 (6 bases). The CDR3 is made up of 15 amino acids. CDR1 and CDR2 (germline): DFQATT, SNEGSKA (reference sequence). The CDR3 region is CSASPGRGFVDTQYF. CDR3 DNA: TGCAGCGCTAGCCCCGGGAGAGGTTTTGTGGATACGCAGTATTTT.

J is TRBJ2-3 and V is TRBV6-5; TRBD2 matches 9 bases. J gave up 0 bases and V 4 bases, and 5 bases lay outside the gene matches. The CDR3 is 16 amino acids. Germline V gene lookup returns CDR1 MNHEY and CDR2 SVGAGI. CDR3 protein: CASSLAGEISTDTQYF. The CDR3 DNA reads as TGTGCCAGCAGTTTAGCGGGGGAGATTAGCACAGATACGCAGTATTTT.

The sample holds one count of this clonotype. The chain links TRBV13 to TRBJ2-5; D might be TRBD1 or TRBD2, each matching 6 bases. The DNA end lines up better with TRBJ2-1; the J call may be wrong. Germline V gives CDR1 PRHDT, CDR2 FYEKMQ (reference sequence). CDR3 size: 13 residues. The DNA for the CDR3 is TGTGCCAGCAGGGGGGGCCCCGGCAATGAGCAGTTCTTC. This gives the protein CASRGGPGNEQFF.

V usage is TRBV4-1 and J usage is TRBJ2-5; possible D gene TRBD2, 6 bases. The CDR3 runs 15 residues. V lost 0 bases to trimming and J lost 4 bases, with 12 bases between them. Looked up from germline, CDR1 is MGHRA and CDR2 is YSYEKL. The chain's CDR3 is CASSQDGLARETQYF. Here the CDR3 DNA reads TGCGCCAGCAGCCAAGATGGGCTAGCGAGAGAGACCCAGTACTTC.

A few counts support this clonotype. The gene calls are TRBV18 and TRBJ1-2; no reliable D call. The V end lost 1 base, the J end lost 6 bases, and 9 bases lay between the germline ends. This CDR3 is 13 amino acids long. CDR1 KGHSH and CDR2 LQKENI come from the germline V gene. In nucleotides, the CDR3 is TGTGCCAGCTCACCACAGGGCAAGAATGGCTACACCTTC. Its translation: CASSPQGKNGYTF.